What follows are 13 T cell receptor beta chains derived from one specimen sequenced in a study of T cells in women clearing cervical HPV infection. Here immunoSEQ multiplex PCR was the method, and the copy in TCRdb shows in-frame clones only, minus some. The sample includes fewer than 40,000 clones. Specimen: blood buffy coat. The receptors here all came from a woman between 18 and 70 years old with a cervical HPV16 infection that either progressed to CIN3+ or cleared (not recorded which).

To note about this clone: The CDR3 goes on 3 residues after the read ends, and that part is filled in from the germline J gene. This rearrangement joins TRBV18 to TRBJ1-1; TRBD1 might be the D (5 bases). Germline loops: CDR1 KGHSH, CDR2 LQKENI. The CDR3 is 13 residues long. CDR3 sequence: CASSPRGQETAFF. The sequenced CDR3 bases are TGTGCCAGCTCACCACGGGGCCAAGAGACA.

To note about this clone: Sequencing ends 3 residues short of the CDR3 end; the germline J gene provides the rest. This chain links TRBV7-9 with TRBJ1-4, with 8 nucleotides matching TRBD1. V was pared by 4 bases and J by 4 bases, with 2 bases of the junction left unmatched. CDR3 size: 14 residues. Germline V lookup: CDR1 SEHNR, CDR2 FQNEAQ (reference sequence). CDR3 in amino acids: CASSSTGGNEKLFF. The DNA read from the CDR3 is TGTGCCAGCAGCTCTACAGGGGGTAATGAAAAA.

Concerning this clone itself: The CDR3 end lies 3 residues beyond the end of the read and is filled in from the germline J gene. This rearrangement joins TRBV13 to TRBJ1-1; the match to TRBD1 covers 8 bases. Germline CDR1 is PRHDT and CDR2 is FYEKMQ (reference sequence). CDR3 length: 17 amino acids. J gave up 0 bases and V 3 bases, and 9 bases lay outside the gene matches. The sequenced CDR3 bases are TGTGCCAGCAGCTTGGGCAGGGGGCGCTTCATGAACACTGAA. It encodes CASSLGRGRFMNTE. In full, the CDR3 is CASSLGRGRFMNTEAFF. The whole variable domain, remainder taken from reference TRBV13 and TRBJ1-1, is AAGVIQSPRHLIKEKRETATLKCYPIPRHDTVYWYQQGPGQDPQFLISFYEKMQSDKGSIPDRFSAQQFSDYHSELNMSSLELGDSALYFCASSLGRGRFMNTEAFFGQGTRLTVV.

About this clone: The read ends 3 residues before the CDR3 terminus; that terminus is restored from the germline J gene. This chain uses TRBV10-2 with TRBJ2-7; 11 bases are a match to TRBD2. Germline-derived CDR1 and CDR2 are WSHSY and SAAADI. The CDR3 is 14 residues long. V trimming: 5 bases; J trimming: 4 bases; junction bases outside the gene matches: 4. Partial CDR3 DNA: TGCGCCAGCAGTCGACTAGCGGGGTCTTACGAG. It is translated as CASSRLAGSYE. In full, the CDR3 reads CASSRLAGSYEQYF.

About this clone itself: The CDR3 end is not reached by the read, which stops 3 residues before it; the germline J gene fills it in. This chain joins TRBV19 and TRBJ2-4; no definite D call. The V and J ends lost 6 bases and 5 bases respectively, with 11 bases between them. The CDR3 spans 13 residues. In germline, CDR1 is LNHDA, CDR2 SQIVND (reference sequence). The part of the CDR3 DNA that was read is TGTGCCAGTAGCTTGGTTTCGGAAAACATT. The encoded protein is CASSLVSENI. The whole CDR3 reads CASSLVSENIQYF.

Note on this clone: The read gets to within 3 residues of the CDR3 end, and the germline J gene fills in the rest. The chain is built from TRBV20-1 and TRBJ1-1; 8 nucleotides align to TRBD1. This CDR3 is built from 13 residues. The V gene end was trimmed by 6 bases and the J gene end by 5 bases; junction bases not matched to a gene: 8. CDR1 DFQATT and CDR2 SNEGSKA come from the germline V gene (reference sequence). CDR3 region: CSAGGTGGTEAFF. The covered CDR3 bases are TGCAGTGCGGGGGGCACAGGGGGTACTGAA.

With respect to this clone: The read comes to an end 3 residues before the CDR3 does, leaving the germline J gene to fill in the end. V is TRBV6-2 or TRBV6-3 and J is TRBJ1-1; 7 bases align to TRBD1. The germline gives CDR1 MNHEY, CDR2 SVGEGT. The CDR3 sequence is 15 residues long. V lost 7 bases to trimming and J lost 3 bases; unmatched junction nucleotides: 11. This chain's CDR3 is CASTYAWDSHTEAFF. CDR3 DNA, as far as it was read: TGTGCCAGCACCTATGCCTGGGACAGTCACACTGAA.

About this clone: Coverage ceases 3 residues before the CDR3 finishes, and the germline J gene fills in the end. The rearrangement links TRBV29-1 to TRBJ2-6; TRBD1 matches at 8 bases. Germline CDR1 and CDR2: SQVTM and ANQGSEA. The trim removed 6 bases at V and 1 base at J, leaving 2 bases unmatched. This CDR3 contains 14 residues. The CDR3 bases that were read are TGCAGCGTCTACAGGGGGTCTGGGGCCAACGTC. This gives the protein CSVYRGSGANV. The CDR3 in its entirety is CSVYRGSGANVLTF.

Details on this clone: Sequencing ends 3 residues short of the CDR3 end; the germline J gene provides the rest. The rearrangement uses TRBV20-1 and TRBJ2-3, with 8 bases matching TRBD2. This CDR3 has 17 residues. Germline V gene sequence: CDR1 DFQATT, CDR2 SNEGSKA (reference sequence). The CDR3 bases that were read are TGCAGTGCTAGTCCCGGGGGGGTGGATCGTATCAATCAGCCG. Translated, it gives CSASPGGVDRINQP. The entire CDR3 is CSASPGGVDRINQPQYF.

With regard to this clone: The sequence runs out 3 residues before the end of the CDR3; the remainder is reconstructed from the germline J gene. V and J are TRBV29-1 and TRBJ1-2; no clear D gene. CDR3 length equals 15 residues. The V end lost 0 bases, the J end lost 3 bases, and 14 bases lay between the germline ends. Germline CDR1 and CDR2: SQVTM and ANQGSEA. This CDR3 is CSVEDPKSDYYGYTF. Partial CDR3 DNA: TGCAGCGTTGAAGATCCCAAGTCCGACTACTATGGC. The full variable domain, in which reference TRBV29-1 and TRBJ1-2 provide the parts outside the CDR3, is SAVISQKPSRDICQRGTSLTIQCQVDSQVTMMFWYRQQPGQSLTLIATANQGSEATYESGFVIDKFPISRPNLTFSTLTVSNMSPEDSSIYLCSVEDPKSDYYGYTFGSGTRLTVV.

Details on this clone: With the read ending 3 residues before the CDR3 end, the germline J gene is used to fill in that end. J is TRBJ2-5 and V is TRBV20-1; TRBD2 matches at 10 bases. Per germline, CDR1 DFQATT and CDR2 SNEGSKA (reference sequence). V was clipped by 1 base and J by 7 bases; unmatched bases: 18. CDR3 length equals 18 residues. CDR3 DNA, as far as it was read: TGCAGTGCTAGAGTAAGGGTCAGGGCTAGCGGGGGATCCATGACC. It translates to CSARVRVRASGGSMT. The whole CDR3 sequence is CSARVRVRASGGSMTQYF.

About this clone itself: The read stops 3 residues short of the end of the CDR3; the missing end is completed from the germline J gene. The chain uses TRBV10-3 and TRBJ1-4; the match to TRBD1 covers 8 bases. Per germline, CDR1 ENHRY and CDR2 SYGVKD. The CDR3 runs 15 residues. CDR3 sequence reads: CAISDQGALDSPLFF. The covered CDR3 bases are TGTGCCATCAGTGACCAGGGGGCTCTTGATTCACCA.

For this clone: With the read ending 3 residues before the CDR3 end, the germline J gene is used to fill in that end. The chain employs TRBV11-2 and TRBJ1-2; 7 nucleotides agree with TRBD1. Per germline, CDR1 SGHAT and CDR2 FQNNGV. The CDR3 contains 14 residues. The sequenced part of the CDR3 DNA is TGTGCCAGCACACGACAGGGTGATAGCTACGAC. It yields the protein CASTRQGDSYD. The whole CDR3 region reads CASTRQGDSYDYTF.